Listed here are 22 T cell receptor beta chains from one sample, sequenced in a study of blood T cell repertoires in COVID-19. Produced via immunoSEQ multiplex PCR; TCRdb's table is partial and in-frame only. The sample contains 35,000 to 40,000 clones, nearly 90% of which appear only once. What was sequenced was peripheral blood. The receptors were gathered from a man in his sixties with active or convalescent COVID-19.

This chain connects TRBV7-8 to TRBJ2-5, with D possibly matching TRBD1 (5 bases). The germline gives CDR1 SGHVS, CDR2 FQNEAQ. This CDR3 comprises 16 residues. The germline V and J ends were trimmed by 1 base and 2 bases, with 14 bases remaining between them. For the CDR3, the DNA is TGTGCCAGCAGCTTAGGGGGCCTAGTGGGACAAGAGACCCAGTACTTC. Its translation: CASSLGGLVGQETQYF.

V usage is TRBV7-3 and J usage is TRBJ1-1, with 7 bases lining up with TRBD1. Trimming removed 6 bases from V and 3 bases from J; junction bases left unmatched: 4. The CDR3 extends over 13 amino acids. Germline values: CDR1 SGHTA, CDR2 FQGTGA. The CDR3 region is CASSSGQHTEAFF. The CDR3 bases are TGTGCCAGCAGTTCGGGACAGCACACTGAAGCTTTCTTT.

This chain links TRBV5-6 with TRBJ2-5, with 7 bases fitting TRBD1. The length of the CDR3 is 15 residues. V lost 4 bases to trimming and J lost 2 bases; unmatched junction nucleotides: 8. The germline gives CDR1 SGHDT, CDR2 YYEEEE. The CDR3 region is CASSSRTGAQETQYF. CDR3 coding DNA: TGTGCCAGCAGCAGCAGGACAGGCGCACAAGAGACCCAGTACTTC.

This clone appeared a single time. V is TRBV2 and J is TRBJ2-3; tentatively, D is TRBD1 (6 bases). Germline V gives CDR1 SNHLY, CDR2 FYNNEI. The CDR3 has 12 amino acids. Trimming removed 7 bases from V and 15 bases from J, with 20 bases in between. The CDR3: CASTDPGQRTYF. The CDR3 DNA sequence: TGTGCCAGCACGGACCCAGGACAGCGTACCTATTTT.

This clone is a singleton in its sample. The gene calls are TRBV2 and TRBJ1-2, with no clear D. Germline loops: CDR1 SNHLY, CDR2 FYNNEI. This CDR3 is built from 15 residues. V was shortened by 5 bases and J by 4 bases, with 17 bases between the two germline ends. Written as DNA, the CDR3 is TGTGCCAGCAGTAACCTCGGGAGTAAGGTCTATGGCTACACCTTC. This sequence encodes CASSNLGSKVYGYTF.

In its sample, this clone was seen once. V gene TRBV19 combines with J gene TRBJ2-3; TRBD1 aligns across 7 bases. V shed 4 bases, J shed 0 bases, and the junction held 1 base outside the gene matches. Germline assignment: CDR1 LNHDA and CDR2 SQIVND (reference sequence). CDR3 size: 14 residues. The CDR3 DNA reads as TGTGCCAGTAGTACGGACAGGAGCACAGATACGCAGTATTTT. Translation gives CASSTDRSTDTQYF.

The chain links TRBV5-1 to TRBJ2-3; 9 bases are a match to TRBD1. This CDR3 is 14 amino acids long. Trimming removed 2 bases from V and 6 bases from J; junction bases left unmatched: 4. Germline CDR1 and CDR2: SGHRS and YFSETQ. CDR3 bases: TGCGCCAGCAGCTTTAAAGGACAGGGGGATACGCAGTATTTT. This sequence encodes CASSFKGQGDTQYF.

The chain uses TRBV28 and TRBJ1-2; 9 nucleotides line up with TRBD1. Germline CDR1 MDHEN, CDR2 SYDVKM. The length of the CDR3 is 16 residues. Losses at the gene ends were 1 base for V and 6 bases for J; bases not matched to a gene: 9. CDR3 residues: CASSLYHRGQDNGYTF. The DNA for the CDR3 is TGTGCCAGCAGTTTATATCACAGGGGGCAGGATAATGGCTACACCTTC.

This chain uses TRBV2 with TRBJ1-5; possibly TRBD1 for D (5 bases). V lost 4 bases and J lost 0, with 22 bases in between. In germline, CDR1 is SNHLY, CDR2 FYNNEI. The CDR3 sequence is 19 residues long. CDR3 nucleotides: TGTGCCAGCAGTGTCGGTGTCTGGGGCACCGTTTATAGCAATCAGCCCCAGCATTTT. Residues: CASSVGVWGTVYSNQPQHF. Using reference TRBV2 and TRBJ1-5 for the parts outside the CDR3, the full variable domain is EPEVTQTPSHQVTQMGQEVILRCVPISNHLYFYWYRQILGQKVEFLVSFYNNEISEKSEIFDDQFSVERPDGSNFTLKIRSTKLEDSAMYFCASSVGVWGTVYSNQPQHFGDGTRLSIL.

The rearrangement links TRBV9 to TRBJ2-5, with 8 bases lining up with TRBD2. J was trimmed by 5 bases and V by 3 bases; bases with no gene match: 6. CDR1 and CDR2 from the germline V gene are SGDLS and YYNGEE. This CDR3 contains 14 residues. The CDR3 bases are TGTGCCAGCAGCGCGGGGGGGAGTCGGGAGACCCAGTACTTC. Encoded protein: CASSAGGSRETQYF.

J is TRBJ2-6 and V is TRBV3-1 (or the pseudogene TRBV3-2); 9 nucleotides agree with TRBD1. The J segment lost 1 base and the V segment lost 1 base, leaving 5 bases of the junction unmatched. This CDR3 spans 18 amino acids. Germline V gives CDR1 LGHDT, CDR2 YNNKEL (reference sequence). The CDR3 bases are TGTGCCAGCAGCCAAGGGGACAGGGCTAAGTCTGGGGCCAACGTCCTGACTTTC. Translated: CASSQGDRAKSGANVLTF.

Details on this clone: One junction end disagrees with the germline gene, perhaps due to a read error. CDR3 amino acids: CASSFRLASDEQYF. The CDR3 DNA reads as TGTGCCAGCAGCTTCCGACTAGCCTCCGACGAGCAGTACTTC. V and J are TRBV9 and TRBJ2-7, with 7 positions matching TRBD2. CDR3 length: 14 residues. The germline gives CDR1 SGDLS, CDR2 YYNGEE.

The V call is TRBV27, the J call TRBJ2-7, with D possibly being TRBD1 (6 bases). Germline CDR1 and CDR2: MNHEY and SMNVEV (reference sequence). The CDR3 totals 13 residues. V shed 7 bases and J shed 1 base, with 11 bases lying between them. The chain's CDR3 is CASKGDGSYEQYF. The CDR3 DNA is TGTGCCAGCAAGGGGGACGGATCCTACGAGCAGTACTTC.

This clone was observed once. This sequence joins TRBV11-1 and TRBJ1-2; 7 bases are a match to TRBD1. Germline assignment: CDR1 SGHAT and CDR2 FQDESV (reference sequence). Trimming took 8 bases from V and 6 from J; bases not matched to a gene: 15. The length of the CDR3 is 15 residues. The CDR3 sequence: CASSGTAGGTNGYTF. The CDR3 coding sequence is TGTGCCAGCTCGGGGACCGCAGGGGGAACTAATGGCTACACCTTC.

The rearrangement links TRBV6-5 to TRBJ1-2; 7 bases agree with TRBD1. J was trimmed by 5 bases and V by 7 bases; bases with no gene match: 10. The CDR3 has 14 amino acids. Germline V gene sequence: CDR1 MNHEY, CDR2 SVGAGI. CDR3 in amino acids: CASTTQGKGYGYTF. DNA of the CDR3: TGTGCCAGCACCACACAGGGGAAAGGGTATGGCTACACCTTC.

The genes are TRBV7-2 and TRBJ2-3; tentative D call: TRBD2 (7 bases). Germline-derived CDR1 and CDR2 are SGHTA and FQGNSA. This CDR3 has 14 residues. V was clipped by 3 bases and J by 7 bases, with 14 bases between them. The CDR3 nucleotides read TGTGCCAGCAGCTTGTACGGGGGGCCCAATACGCAGTATTTT. Residues: CASSLYGGPNTQYF.

The chain is built from TRBV6-1 and TRBJ1-5; tentatively, D is TRBD1 (6 bases). The CDR3 runs 15 residues. V lost 4 bases and J 0 bases, leaving 10 bases between the germline ends. The germline V gene has CDR1 MNHNS and CDR2 SASEGT. DNA for the CDR3: TGTGCCAGCAGTGCTGCGACAGGTAGCAATCAGCCCCAGCATTTT. It specifies CASSAATGSNQPQHF.

The J gene is TRBJ2-2, the V gene TRBV3-1 (or the pseudogene TRBV3-2); 15 nucleotides line up with TRBD2. Germline V gene sequence: CDR1 LGHDT, CDR2 YNNKEL (reference sequence). V dropped 2 bases and J dropped 6; count of bases not matched to a gene: 7. CDR3 size: 18 residues. DNA for the CDR3: TGTGCCAGCAGCCAACCGGGACTAGCGGGAGGATCCCCCGGGGAGCTGTTTTTT. Its translation is CASSQPGLAGGSPGELFF.

The rearrangement uses TRBV13 and TRBJ1-6; 7 bases map to TRBD1. Germline-derived CDR1 and CDR2 are PRHDT and FYEKMQ (reference sequence). The CDR3 consists of 13 residues. V shed 8 bases, J shed 7 bases, and the junction held 5 bases outside the gene matches. The CDR3 here is CASRRGQNSPLHF. The CDR3 nucleotides are TGTGCCAGCCGCCGGGGACAGAATTCACCCCTCCACTTT.

This clone was counted a single time. The rearrangement uses TRBV30 and TRBJ2-5, with TRBD2 as a possible D gene (5 bases). The V and J ends lost 4 bases and 6 bases respectively, with 12 bases between them. From germline, CDR1 is GTSNPN and CDR2 SVGIG (reference sequence). The CDR3 contains 12 residues. Here the CDR3 DNA reads TGTGCCTGGACAACTAGTCAAAAGACCCAGTACTTC. It codes for CAWTTSQKTQYF.

The V call is TRBV5-1, the J call TRBJ2-1; 8 bases are a match to TRBD1. The V and J ends lost 0 bases and 7 bases, in that order; junction bases with no gene match: 9. The CDR3 length is 16 residues. CDR1 and CDR2 (germline): SGHRS, YFSETQ. For the CDR3, the DNA is TGCGCCAGCAGCTTGGTCCCCCTGGGACAGGATAATGAGCAGTTCTTC. Translating gives CASSLVPLGQDNEQFF. The whole variable domain, remainder taken from reference TRBV5-1 and TRBJ2-1, is KAGVTQTPRYLIKTRGQQVTLSCSPISGHRSVSWYQQTPGQGLQFLFEYFSETQRNKGNFPGRFSGRQFSNSRSEMNVSTLELGDSALYLCASSLVPLGQDNEQFFGPGTRLTVL.

This clone was counted a single time. The chain joins TRBV2 to TRBJ1-5, with D tentatively TRBD1 (5 bases). Germline CDR1 SNHLY, CDR2 FYNNEI. There are 14 residues in the CDR3. V was shortened by 3 bases and J by 9 bases, with 15 bases between the two germline ends. The CDR3 nucleotides read TGTGCCAGCAGTGACCAGGGCCCAGGGTGGCCCCAGCATTTT. Its translation is CASSDQGPGWPQHF.